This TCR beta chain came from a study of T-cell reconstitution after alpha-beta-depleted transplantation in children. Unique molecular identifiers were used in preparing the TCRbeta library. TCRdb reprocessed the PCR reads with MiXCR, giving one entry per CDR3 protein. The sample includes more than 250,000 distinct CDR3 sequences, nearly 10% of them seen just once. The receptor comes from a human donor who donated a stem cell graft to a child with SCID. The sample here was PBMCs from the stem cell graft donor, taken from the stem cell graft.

CDR3 nucleotides: TGTGCCAGCAGCTTTGAACCAACCGGGGAGCTGTTTTTT. Its translation: CASSFEPTGELFF. This chain joins TRBV7-2 and TRBJ2-2; D gene unclear. Trimming took off 3 bases at V and 5 bases at J, with 7 bases between the two ends. The CDR3 totals 13 residues. CDR1 and CDR2 from the germline V gene are SGHTA and FQGNSA.